This T cell receptor (beta chain) was documented in a study of CD4+ T cells in melanoma. This CDR3 comprises 11 residues. Germline V gives CDR1 SQVTM, CDR2 ANQGSEA. V lost 4 bases to trimming and J lost 1 base, with 5 bases between them. Method: immunoSEQ multiplex PCR; TCRdb's copy keeps in-frame clones and lacks some. The table includes about 140,000 clones, approximately 91% detected once. This clone was observed a few times. The rearrangement links TRBV29-1 to TRBJ2-7, with unresolved D. The source is a human donor with melanoma. CDR3 nucleotide sequence: TGCAGCGTTGTTTGGTCCTACGAGCAGTACTTC. As protein: CSVVWSYEQYF.